The 2 T cell receptor beta chains below come from one sample, sequenced in a study of cytomegalovirus exposure and HLA in healthy donors. Primers included in the PCR were 60 Vbeta and 13 Jbeta primers. Here immunoSEQ multiplex PCR was the method, and the copy in TCRdb shows in-frame clones only, minus some. The table has under 200,000 clones, around 62% seen once. The material sequenced was PBMCs. All receptors come from a man aged 40-49 years in good health and CMV-seronegative.

V and J are TRBV7-9 and TRBJ1-2, with 7 bases identical to TRBD1. The CDR3 consists of 16 residues. Germline V gives CDR1 SEHNR, CDR2 FQNEAQ (reference sequence). After removal of 8 bases from V and 7 bases from J, the junction contained 19 bases not matched to a gene. CDR3 amino acids: CASARDRTVAGPGYTF. CDR3 in DNA: TGTGCCAGCGCCCGGGACAGAACTGTGGCGGGGCCTGGCTACACCTTC.

V gene TRBV19 combines with J gene TRBJ1-3, with TRBD1 matching over 7 bases. The germline gives CDR1 LNHDA, CDR2 SQIVND (reference sequence). There are 16 residues in the CDR3. With 1 base clipped from V and 4 bases from J, the junction kept 7 bases outside the gene matches. In DNA form, the CDR3 reads TGTGCCAGTAGTATAGCCCATGGACAGGCCGGAAACACCATATATTTT. It encodes CASSIAHGQAGNTIYF.